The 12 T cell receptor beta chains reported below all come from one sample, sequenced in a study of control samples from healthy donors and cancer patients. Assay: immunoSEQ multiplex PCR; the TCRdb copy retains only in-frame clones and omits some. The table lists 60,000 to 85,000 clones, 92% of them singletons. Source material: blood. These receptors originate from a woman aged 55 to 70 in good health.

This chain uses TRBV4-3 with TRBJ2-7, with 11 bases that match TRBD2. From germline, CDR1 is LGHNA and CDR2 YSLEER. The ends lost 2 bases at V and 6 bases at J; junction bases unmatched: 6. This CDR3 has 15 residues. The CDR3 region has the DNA TGCGCCAGCAGCCAAAATAGCGGGAGGGCCAGCGAGCAGTACTTC. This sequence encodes CASSQNSGRASEQYF.

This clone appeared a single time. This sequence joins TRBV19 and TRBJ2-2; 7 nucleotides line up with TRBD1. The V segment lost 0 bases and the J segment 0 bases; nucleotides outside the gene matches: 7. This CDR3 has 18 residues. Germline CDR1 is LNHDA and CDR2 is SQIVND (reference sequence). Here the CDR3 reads CASSIDPGQRSNTGELFF. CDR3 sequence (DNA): TGTGCCAGTAGTATAGACCCGGGACAGAGGTCGAACACCGGGGAGCTGTTTTTT.

CDR3 sequence reads: CASSFYGSQGQETQYF. The DNA of the CDR3 is TGTGCCAGCAGCTTCTACGGGTCCCAAGGGCAAGAGACCCAGTACTTC. The V and J genes are TRBV27 and TRBJ2-5; D remains ambiguous. CDR3 length: 16 amino acids. Germline V gene data show CDR1 as MNHEY and CDR2 as SMNVEV (reference sequence). The V and J ends lost 6 bases and 2 bases respectively, with 19 bases between them.

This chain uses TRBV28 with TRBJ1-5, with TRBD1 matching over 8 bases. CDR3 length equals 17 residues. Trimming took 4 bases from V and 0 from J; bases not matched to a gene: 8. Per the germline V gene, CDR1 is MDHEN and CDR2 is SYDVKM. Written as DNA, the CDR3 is TGTGCCAGCAGTTACCGGGACAGGTGGTATAGCAATCAGCCCCAGCATTTT. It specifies CASSYRDRWYSNQPQHF.

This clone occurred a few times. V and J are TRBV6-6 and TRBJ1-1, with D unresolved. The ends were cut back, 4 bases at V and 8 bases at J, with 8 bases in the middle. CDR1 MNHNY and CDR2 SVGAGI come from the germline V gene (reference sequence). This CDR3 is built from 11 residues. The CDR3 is CASSFTREAFF. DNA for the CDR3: TGTGCCAGCAGTTTTACAAGAGAAGCTTTCTTT.

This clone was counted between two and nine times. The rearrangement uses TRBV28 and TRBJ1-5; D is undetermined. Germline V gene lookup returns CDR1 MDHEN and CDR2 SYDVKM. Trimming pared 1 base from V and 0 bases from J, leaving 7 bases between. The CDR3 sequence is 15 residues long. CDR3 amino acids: CASSLLENSNQPQHF. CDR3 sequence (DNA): TGTGCCAGCAGTTTATTGGAAAATAGCAATCAGCCCCAGCATTTT.

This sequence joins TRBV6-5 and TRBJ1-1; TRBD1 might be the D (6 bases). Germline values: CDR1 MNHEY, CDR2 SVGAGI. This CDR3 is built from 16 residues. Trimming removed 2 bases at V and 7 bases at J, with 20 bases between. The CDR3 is CASSYKSFLQGFEAFF. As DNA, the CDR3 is TGTGCCAGCAGTTACAAATCTTTTTTACAGGGATTTGAAGCTTTCTTT.

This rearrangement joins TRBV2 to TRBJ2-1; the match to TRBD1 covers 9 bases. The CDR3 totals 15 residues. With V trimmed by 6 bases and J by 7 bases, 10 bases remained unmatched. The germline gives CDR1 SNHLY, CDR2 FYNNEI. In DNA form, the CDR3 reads TGTGCCAGCAGCCAACCGGGACAGGGTAGAAATGAGCAGTTCTTC. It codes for CASSQPGQGRNEQFF.

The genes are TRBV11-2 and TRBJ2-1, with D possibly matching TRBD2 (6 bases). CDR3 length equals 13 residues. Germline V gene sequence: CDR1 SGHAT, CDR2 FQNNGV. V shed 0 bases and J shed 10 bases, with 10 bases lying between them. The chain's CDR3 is CASSLDPGLEQFF. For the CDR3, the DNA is TGTGCCAGCAGCTTAGATCCGGGACTCGAGCAGTTCTTC. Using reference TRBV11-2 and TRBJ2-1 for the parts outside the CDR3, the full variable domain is EAGVAQSPRYKIIEKRQSVAFWCNPISGHATLYWYQQILGQGPKLLIQFQNNGVVDDSQLPKDRFSAERLKGVDSTLKIQPAKLEDSAVYLCASSLDPGLEQFFGPGTRLTVL.

CDR3 sequence: CSVEGSSGSTDTQYF. The CDR3 DNA sequence: TGCAGCGTTGAGGGCTCTAGCGGGAGTACAGATACGCAGTATTTT. The chain links TRBV29-1 to TRBJ2-3, with 10 bases matching TRBD2. Germline trimming cut 3 bases from V and 3 bases from J; bases unmatched to any gene: 6. The length of the CDR3 is 15 residues. Germline loops: CDR1 SQVTM, CDR2 ANQGSEA.

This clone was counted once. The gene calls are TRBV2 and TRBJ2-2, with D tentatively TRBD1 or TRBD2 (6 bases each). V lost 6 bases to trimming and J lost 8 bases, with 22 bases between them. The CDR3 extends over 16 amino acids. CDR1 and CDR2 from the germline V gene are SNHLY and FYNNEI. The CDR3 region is CASSVGGTLKTGELFF. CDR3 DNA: TGTGCCAGCAGCGTTGGGGGGACACTTAAAACTGGGGAGCTGTTTTTT.

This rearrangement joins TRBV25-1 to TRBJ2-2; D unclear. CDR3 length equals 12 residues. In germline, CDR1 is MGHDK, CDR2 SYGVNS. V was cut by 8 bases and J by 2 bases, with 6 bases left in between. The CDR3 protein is CASRINTGELFF. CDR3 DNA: TGTGCCAGCCGGATTAACACCGGGGAGCTGTTTTTT. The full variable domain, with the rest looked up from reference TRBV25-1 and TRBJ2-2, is EADIYQTPRYLVIGTGKKITLECSQTMGHDKMYWYQQDPGMELHLIHYSYGVNSTEKGDLSSESTVSRIRTEHFPLTLESARPSHTSQYLCASRINTGELFFGEGSRLTVL.